This entry features one T cell receptor beta chain sequence. This sample is part of a study of OX40 agonist ivuxolimab in advanced cancers. TCRdb's table, derived via immunoSEQ multiplex PCR, lists solely in-frame clones and lacks some. Here the sample spans roughly 76,000 clones, about 91% being singletons. In germline, CDR1 is LNHDA, CDR2 SQIVND (reference sequence). The CDR3 has 18 residues. Unmatched junction bases numbered 13, after V lost 6 bases and J lost 0 bases. The rearrangement joins TRBV19 to TRBJ1-4; TRBD1 agrees at 7 bases. Specimen: CD4+ or CD8+ T cells sorted from blood, collected in a trial of the OX40 agonist ivuxolimab. This TCR derives from an adult with an advanced solid tumor such as melanoma, head and neck, liver or kidney cancer. The CDR3 sequence is CASSRQGVGFATNEKLFF. As DNA, the CDR3 is TGTGCCAGTAGCAGACAGGGTGTAGGGTTTGCAACTAATGAAAAACTGTTTTTT.